This T cell receptor (beta chain) came from a study of T cell responses to AZD1222 COVID-19 vaccine. General study points: Vaccine-associated CD4 TCRs ranged over spike, dominating at 160-218 and 743-854. No repertoire was sampled before or during the peak T cell response, only after it. Two doses of AZD1222 preceded a rise in Spike-specific TCR breadth and depth. Females made up more of the donors, who were largely white British, and clonal diversity may have come out too low.

In regard to this clone: Its specificity is unknown.

Measured with immunoSEQ multiplex PCR; TCRdb has only the in-frame clones, and not every one. The sample has around 120,000 clones, 80% to 95% seen once. With 3 bases removed from V and 10 bases from J, the gap between germline ends came to 13 bases. This CDR3 is 13 amino acids long. Germline V gene data show CDR1 as MRHNA and CDR2 as SNTAGT. This sequence joins TRBV6-4 and TRBJ2-1; D not resolved. This receptor was identified in an adult in good health. The sample here was peripheral blood, taken on day 0 of AZD1222 vaccination. CDR3 coding DNA: TGTGCCAGCAGTGAACCACAGACTGGAGAGCAGTTCTTC. It encodes CASSEPQTGEQFF.